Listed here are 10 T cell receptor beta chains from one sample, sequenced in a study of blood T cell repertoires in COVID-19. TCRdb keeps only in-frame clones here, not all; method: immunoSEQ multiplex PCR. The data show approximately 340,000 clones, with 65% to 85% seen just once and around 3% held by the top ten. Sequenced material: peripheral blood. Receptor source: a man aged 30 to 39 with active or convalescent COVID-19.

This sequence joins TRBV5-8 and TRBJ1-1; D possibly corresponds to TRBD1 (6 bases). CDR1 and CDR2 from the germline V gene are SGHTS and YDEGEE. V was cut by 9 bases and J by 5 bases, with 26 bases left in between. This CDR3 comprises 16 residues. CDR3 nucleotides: TGTGCCACCCCAAACCTCCGCCAGGGGCTGGGGACTGAAGCTTTCTTT. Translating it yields CATPNLRQGLGTEAFF.

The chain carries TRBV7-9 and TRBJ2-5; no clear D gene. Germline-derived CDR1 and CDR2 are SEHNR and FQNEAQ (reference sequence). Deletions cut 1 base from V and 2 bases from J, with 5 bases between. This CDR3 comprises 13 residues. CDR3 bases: TGTGCCAGCAGCTTAGGAGATCAAGAGACCCAGTACTTC. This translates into CASSLGDQETQYF.

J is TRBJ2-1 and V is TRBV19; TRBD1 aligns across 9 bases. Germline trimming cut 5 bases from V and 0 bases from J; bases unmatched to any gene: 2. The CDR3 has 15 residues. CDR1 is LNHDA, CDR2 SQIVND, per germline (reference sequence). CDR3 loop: CASSPTGGSYNEQFF. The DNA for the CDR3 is TGTGCCAGTAGTCCGACAGGGGGCTCCTACAATGAGCAGTTCTTC.

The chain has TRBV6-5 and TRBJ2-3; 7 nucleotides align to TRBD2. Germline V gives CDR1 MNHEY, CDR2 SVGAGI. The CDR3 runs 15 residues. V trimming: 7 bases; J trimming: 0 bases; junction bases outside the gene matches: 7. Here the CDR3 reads CASILAASSTDTQYF. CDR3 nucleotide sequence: TGTGCCAGCATCCTAGCGGCTTCTAGCACAGATACGCAGTATTTT.

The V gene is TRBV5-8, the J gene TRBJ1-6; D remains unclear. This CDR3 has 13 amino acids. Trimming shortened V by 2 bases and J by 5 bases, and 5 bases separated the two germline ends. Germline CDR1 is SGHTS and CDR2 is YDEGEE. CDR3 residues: CASSFRNNSPLHF. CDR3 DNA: TGTGCCAGCAGCTTCAGGAATAATTCACCCCTCCACTTT.

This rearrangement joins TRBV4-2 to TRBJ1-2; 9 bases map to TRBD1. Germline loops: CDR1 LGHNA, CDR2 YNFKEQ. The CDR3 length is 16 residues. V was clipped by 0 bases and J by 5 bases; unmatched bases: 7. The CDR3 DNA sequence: TGTGCCAGCAGCCAAGAAGGAAACAGGGGGCTTTATGGCTACACCTTC. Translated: CASSQEGNRGLYGYTF.

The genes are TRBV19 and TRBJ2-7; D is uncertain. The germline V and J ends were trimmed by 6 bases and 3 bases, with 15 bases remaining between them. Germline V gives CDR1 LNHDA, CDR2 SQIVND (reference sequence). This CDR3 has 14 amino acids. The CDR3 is CASSPVTTSYEQYF. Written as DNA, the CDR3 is TGTGCCAGTAGCCCTGTGACAACCAGCTACGAGCAGTACTTC.

CDR3 region: CASSLGQPSYEQYF. Written as DNA, the CDR3 is TGTGCCAGCAGCTTGGGACAGCCTTCCTACGAGCAGTACTTC. The chain combines TRBV5-4 with TRBJ2-7; a possible D gene is TRBD1 (5 bases). CDR3 length: 14 amino acids. Germline lookup yields CDR1 SGHNT and CDR2 YYREEE (reference sequence). The germline V and J ends were trimmed by 0 bases and 1 base, with 8 bases remaining between them. The complete variable domain, with remaining parts taken from reference TRBV5-4 and TRBJ2-7, reads ETGVTQSPTHLIKTRGQQVTLRCSSQSGHNTVSWYQQALGQGPQFIFQYYREEENGRGNFPPRFSGLQFPNYSSELNVNALELDDSALYLCASSLGQPSYEQYFGPGTRLTVT.

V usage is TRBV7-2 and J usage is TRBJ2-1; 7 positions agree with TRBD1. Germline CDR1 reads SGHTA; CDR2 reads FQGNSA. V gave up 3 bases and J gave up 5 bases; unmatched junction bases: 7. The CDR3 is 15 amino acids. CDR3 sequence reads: CASSFGTARNNEQFF. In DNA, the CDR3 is TGTGCCAGCAGCTTCGGGACAGCCCGCAACAATGAGCAGTTCTTC.

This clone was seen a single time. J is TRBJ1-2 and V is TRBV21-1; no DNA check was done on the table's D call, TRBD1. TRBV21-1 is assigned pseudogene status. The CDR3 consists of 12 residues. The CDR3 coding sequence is TGTGCCAGCAGTCTAAGGGGGAATGGCTACACCTTC. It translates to CASSLRGNGYTF.